These 4 T cell receptor beta chains share one sample of origin, sequenced in a study of cytomegalovirus exposure and HLA in healthy donors. The PCR made use of 60 Vbeta and 13 Jbeta primers. Using immunoSEQ multiplex PCR, the repertoire was profiled, and TCRdb retains in-frame clones only, with some absent. The sample has 100,000 to 150,000 clones; 75% to 85% are singletons. The sequenced material came from PBMCs. Receptors originate from a man between 40 and 49 years old in good health and CMV-seronegative.

This chain uses TRBV25-1 with TRBJ1-3; D gene ambiguous. Trimming left V 4 bases short and J 4 bases short, with 5 bases between. The germline V gene has CDR1 MGHDK and CDR2 SYGVNS. The CDR3 sequence is 12 residues long. In DNA form, the CDR3 reads TGTGCCAGCAGTGCTCAGGGAAACACCATATATTTT. This codes for CASSAQGNTIYF.

The V call is TRBV10-1, the J call TRBJ1-5; no clear D. Trimming took off 4 bases at V and 9 bases at J, with 13 bases between the two ends. Germline values: CDR1 WNHNN, CDR2 SYGVQD (reference sequence). This CDR3 is built from 13 residues. CDR3 nucleotide sequence: TGCGCCAGCAGTGGCGGCCCGACGGGGCCCCAGCATTTT. It codes for CASSGGPTGPQHF.

This clone has just a few counts. The chain joins TRBV7-9 to TRBJ1-4, with a weak D call TRBD1 (6 bases). The CDR3 runs to 14 residues. Trimming cost V 5 bases and J 8 bases, with 15 bases left between them. The germline gives CDR1 SEHNR, CDR2 FQNEAQ (reference sequence). The DNA of the CDR3 is TGTGCCAGCAGCCCAGGACAGCGGCAAGAAAAACTGTTTTTT. Encoded protein: CASSPGQRQEKLFF.

The rearrangement joins TRBV6-5 to TRBJ1-6; no clear D gene. Looked up from germline, CDR1 is MNHEY and CDR2 is SVGAGI. The V gene lost 8 bases and the J gene lost 0 bases, with 8 bases spanning the gap. The CDR3 covers 14 residues. The CDR3 is CASRESSYNSPLHF. CDR3 coding DNA: TGTGCCAGCCGTGAGAGCTCCTATAATTCACCCCTCCACTTT.